This TCR beta chain comes out of a study of T cell repertoires in cytomegalovirus infection. As for the study in general: Both a matching HLA type and CMV infection were indicated by public TCR beta signatures. Findings and limits, study-wide: The cumulative frequency of public TCR beta families distinguished individuals who carried CMV together with the relevant HLA.

Comment on this clonotype: Its target is not known.

This CDR3 is 14 amino acids long. Germline lookup yields CDR1 MNHEY and CDR2 SMNVEV (reference sequence). V was cut by 2 bases and J by 2 bases, with 9 bases left in between. TCRdb used MiXCR to reprocess the reads, holding one entry per CDR3 protein. The sample consists of 830,000 or so distinct CDR3 sequences, around a third of them appearing once. The sequence was collected from a human donor in good health (CMV status not recorded). Some clones in this sample may be carry-over from other donors' samples. The chain has TRBV27 and TRBJ1-2; possibly TRBD1 for D (5 bases). The sample here was cultured CD8+ T cells from PBMCs, taken from culture after CMV antigen stimulation. For the CDR3, the DNA is TGTGCCAGCAGTTTAAACTGGGGGAACTATGGCTACACCTTC. Translation: CASSLNWGNYGYTF.